This TCR beta chain was retrieved from a study of T cell repertoires in ileal Crohn's disease. Across the study: Operated complications were stricturing disease (roughly 61%) and penetrating disease (roughly 39%). About half of patients got postoperative therapy: about ten thiopurines, roughly 19 anti-TNF.

As to time point: neoterminal ileum biopsy at postoperative endoscopy, about 6 months after surgery. Patients were adults with ileal or ileocolonic Crohn's disease needing resection. Study-level findings and limits: All patients with clonality above 26.8% had endoscopic recurrence.

Worth noting for this clone: The antigen remains unidentified.

Generated by immunoSEQ multiplex PCR, the TCRdb table keeps only in-frame clones and is missing some. The table has more than 50,000 clones, 85% to 90% seen once; the top ten hold approximately 2%. This CDR3 has 16 amino acids. V shed 1 base and J shed 0 bases, with 14 bases lying between them. CDR1 SGHRS and CDR2 YFSETQ come from the germline V gene. The sequenced sample consisted of ileal tissue. The J gene is TRBJ2-7, the V gene TRBV5-1; D might be TRBD1 (6 bases). The sequence came from an adult with Crohn's disease. CDR3 nucleotide sequence: TGCGCCAGCAGCTTGTATGGGCAGGGGAGCTCCTACGAGCAGTACTTC. It yields the protein CASSLYGQGSSYEQYF.